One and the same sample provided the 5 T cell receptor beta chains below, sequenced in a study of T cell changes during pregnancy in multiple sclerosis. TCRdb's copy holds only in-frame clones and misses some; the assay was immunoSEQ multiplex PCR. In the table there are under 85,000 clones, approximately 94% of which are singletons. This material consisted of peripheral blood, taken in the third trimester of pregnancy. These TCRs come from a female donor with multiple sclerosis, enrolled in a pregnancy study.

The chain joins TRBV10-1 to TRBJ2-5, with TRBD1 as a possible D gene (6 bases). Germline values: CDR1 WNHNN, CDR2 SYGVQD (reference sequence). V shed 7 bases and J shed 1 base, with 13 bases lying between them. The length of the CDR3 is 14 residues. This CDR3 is CASKAHRVQETQYF. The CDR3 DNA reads TGCGCCAGCAAGGCTCACAGGGTCCAAGAGACCCAGTACTTC.

CDR3 loop: CASSLRQRGGSTDTQYF. The CDR3 DNA reads TGTGCCAGCAGTTTACGACAGCGGGGGGGGAGCACAGATACGCAGTATTTT. V and J are TRBV27 and TRBJ2-3, with 10 bases lining up with TRBD2. Germline V gives CDR1 MNHEY, CDR2 SMNVEV (reference sequence). The CDR3 has 17 amino acids. V gave up 2 bases and J gave up 0 bases; unmatched junction bases: 5.

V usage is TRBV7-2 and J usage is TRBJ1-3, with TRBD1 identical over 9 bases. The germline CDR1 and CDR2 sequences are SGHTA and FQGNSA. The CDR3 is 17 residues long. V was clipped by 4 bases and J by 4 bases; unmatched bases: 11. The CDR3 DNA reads TGTGCCAGCAGCTCCCAACCGGGGACAGGGAGAGGAAACACCATATATTTT. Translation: CASSSQPGTGRGNTIYF.

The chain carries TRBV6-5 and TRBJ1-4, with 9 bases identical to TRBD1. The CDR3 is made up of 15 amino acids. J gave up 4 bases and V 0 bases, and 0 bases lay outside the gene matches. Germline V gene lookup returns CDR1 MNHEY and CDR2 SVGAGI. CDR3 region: CASSYSDRGNEKLFF. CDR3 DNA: TGTGCCAGCAGTTACTCGGACAGGGGTAATGAAAAACTGTTTTTT.

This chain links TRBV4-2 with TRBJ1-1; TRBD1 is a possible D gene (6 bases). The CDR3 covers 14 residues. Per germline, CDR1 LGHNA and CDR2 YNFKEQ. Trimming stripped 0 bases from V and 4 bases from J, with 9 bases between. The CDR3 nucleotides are TGTGCCAGCAGCCAAGATGTACAGGGCACTGAAGCTTTCTTT. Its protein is CASSQDVQGTEAFF.